This entry lists 4 T cell receptor beta chains sequenced from one sample in a study of blood T cells in healthy people across ages. Next came a second PCR, run for about 7 to 12 cycles, which used a sample-barcoded 5' primer along with a J-beta primer mix. TCRdb re-analysed the 5' RACE reads in MiXCR, keeping a single row per CDR3 protein. The table shows 700,000 to 900,000 distinct CDR3 sequences, with 25% to 30% occurring only once. These data were also filed under a second study, of T cells of mothers and their children.

Material for sequencing was blood. The receptors here all came from a boy between 10 and 17 years old in good health.

This clonotype was seen at least ten times. The V call is TRBV29-1, the J call TRBJ1-2, with D maybe TRBD1 (5 bases). The CDR3 loop spans 12 amino acids. CDR1 SQVTM and CDR2 ANQGSEA come from the germline V gene. Trimming took off 7 bases at V and 4 bases at J, with 13 bases between the two ends. CDR3 in amino acids: CSAAREAYGYTF. For the CDR3, the DNA is TGCAGCGCAGCCAGGGAGGCCTATGGCTACACCTTC.

Ten or more counts support this clonotype. The chain is built from TRBV27 and TRBJ2-1; the D gene is possibly TRBD1 (5 bases). Germline CDR1 MNHEY, CDR2 SMNVEV (reference sequence). Trimming took off 6 bases at V and 7 bases at J, with 13 bases between the two ends. The CDR3 has 13 residues. The CDR3 bases are TGTGCCAGCAGGCAGGGTAACTGGAATGAGCAGTTCTTC. Translating it yields CASRQGNWNEQFF.

V usage is TRBV29-1 and J usage is TRBJ1-4; 10 nucleotides line up with TRBD1. This CDR3 comprises 13 residues. The germline gives CDR1 SQVTM, CDR2 ANQGSEA. The J segment lost 8 bases and the V segment lost 4 bases, leaving 4 bases of the junction unmatched. DNA for the CDR3: TGCAGCGTTGCCGGGACAGGGGAGGAAAAACTGTTTTTT. Its translation is CSVAGTGEEKLFF.

The rearrangement uses TRBV3-1 and TRBJ1-1; D possibly corresponds to TRBD1 (5 bases). Trimming took off 3 bases at V and 3 bases at J, with 11 bases between the two ends. CDR1 and CDR2 (germline): LGHDT, YNNKEL (reference sequence). This CDR3 spans 14 amino acids. The CDR3 protein is CASSHLGEYTEAFF. CDR3 nucleotides: TGTGCCAGCAGCCATCTAGGGGAATACACTGAAGCTTTCTTT.